Below are 22 T cell receptor beta chains sequenced from a single sample in a study of blood T cell repertoires in COVID-19. Using immunoSEQ multiplex PCR, the repertoire was profiled, and TCRdb retains in-frame clones only, with some absent. The sample has 350,000 to 400,000 clones, roughly 84% seen once. The specimen sequenced was PBMCs or T cells enriched from blood (not recorded which). The receptor source for this set is a woman in her 30s who had recovered from COVID-19.

In regard to this clone: Different DNA sequences within this sample yield the same CDR3. The J gene is TRBJ2-7, the V gene TRBV2, with 8 bases fitting TRBD1. With V trimmed by 5 bases and J by 3 bases, 3 bases remained unmatched. There are 13 residues in the CDR3. CDR1 and CDR2 from the germline V gene are SNHLY and FYNNEI. CDR3 residues: CASSKDRDYEQYF. The CDR3 DNA is TGTGCCAGCAGTAAGGACAGGGACTACGAGCAGTACTTC.

The chain couples TRBV6-5 to TRBJ1-1; TRBD1 agrees at 8 bases. This CDR3 has 14 amino acids. Germline values: CDR1 MNHEY, CDR2 SVGAGI. V was clipped by 7 bases and J by 1 base; unmatched bases: 5. This CDR3 is CASTNRGGNTEAFF. The CDR3 nucleotides are TGTGCCAGCACAAACAGGGGGGGGAACACTGAAGCTTTCTTT.

The chain links TRBV19 to TRBJ1-4, with D possibly matching TRBD1 (5 bases). CDR1 and CDR2 (germline): LNHDA, SQIVND (reference sequence). The V end was cut by 3 bases, the J end by 8 bases, with 10 bases between. The CDR3 has 13 residues. The CDR3 DNA sequence: TGTGCCAGTAGTATCCAGGGAAGCGAAAAACTGTTTTTT. Its protein is CASSIQGSEKLFF. Using reference TRBV19 and TRBJ1-4 for the parts outside the CDR3, the full variable domain is DGGITQSPKYLFRKEGQNVTLSCEQNLNHDAMYWYRQDPGQGLRLIYYSQIVNDFQKGDIAEGYSVSREKKESFPLTVTSAQKNPTAFYLCASSIQGSEKLFFGSGTQLSVL.

This chain connects TRBV11-2 to TRBJ2-5; a weak D match, TRBD2 (6 bases). CDR3 length: 19 residues. Per the germline V gene, CDR1 is SGHAT and CDR2 is FQNNGV. V was trimmed by 0 bases and J by 0 bases, leaving 20 bases between them. The CDR3 loop reads CASSLEAFVDGGHQETQYF. Written as DNA, the CDR3 is TGTGCCAGCAGCTTAGAGGCCTTCGTGGACGGGGGACACCAAGAGACCCAGTACTTC. Supplemented by reference TRBV11-2 and TRBJ2-5, the full variable domain reads EAGVAQSPRYKIIEKRQSVAFWCNPISGHATLYWYQQILGQGPKLLIQFQNNGVVDDSQLPKDRFSAERLKGVDSTLKIQPAKLEDSAVYLCASSLEAFVDGGHQETQYFGPGTRLLVL.

The chain has TRBV2 and TRBJ2-7; 9 nucleotides align to TRBD1. After removal of 11 bases from V and 6 bases from J, the junction contained 5 bases not matched to a gene. The CDR3 is 11 residues long. Germline CDR1 reads SNHLY; CDR2 reads FYNNEI. DNA for the CDR3: TGTGCCGGGTCGACAGGGGGCGAGCAGTACTTC. It translates to CAGSTGGEQYF.

The chain couples TRBV27 to TRBJ2-7; a possible D gene is TRBD1 (6 bases). The CDR3 sequence is 11 residues long. The germline V gene encodes CDR1 MNHEY and CDR2 SMNVEV (reference sequence). V was clipped by 7 bases and J by 4 bases, with 8 bases between them. The CDR3 loop reads CASTQGYEQYF. CDR3 DNA sequence: TGTGCCAGCACCCAGGGGTACGAGCAGTACTTC.

The V call is TRBV4-1, the J call TRBJ2-1; 7 bases align to TRBD2. V lost 2 bases and J lost 0; bases outside the gene matches: 7. The CDR3 spans 17 residues. Germline V gives CDR1 MGHRA, CDR2 YSYEKL. The CDR3 DNA sequence: TGCGCCAGCAGCCAAACCGGGACTACCGACTCCTACAATGAGCAGTTCTTC. Translation gives CASSQTGTTDSYNEQFF.

This chain joins TRBV15 and TRBJ1-3; tentative D call: TRBD1 (6 bases). Germline values: CDR1 LNHNV, CDR2 YYDKDF (reference sequence). The CDR3 has 15 residues. V gave up 7 bases and J gave up 0 bases, with 13 bases separating them. CDR3 nucleotide sequence: TGTGCCACCACCCCAGGACAGTACTCTGGAAACACCATATATTTT. Translated, it gives CATTPGQYSGNTIYF.

V gene TRBV28 combines with J gene TRBJ2-7, with 7 bases aligning to TRBD1. Germline loops: CDR1 MDHEN, CDR2 SYDVKM. J lost 3 bases, V lost 3 bases, and 5 bases had no gene match. CDR3 length: 14 amino acids. CDR3 region: CASSLLDRFYEQYF. The CDR3 nucleotides are TGTGCCAGCAGTTTGTTGGACAGGTTCTACGAGCAGTACTTC.

V is TRBV5-1 and J is TRBJ1-4; D not certain. V shed 4 bases and J shed 0 bases, with 16 bases lying between them. Per the germline V gene, CDR1 is SGHRS and CDR2 is YFSETQ. This CDR3 contains 17 residues. This CDR3 is CASSEYPLAATNEKLFF. Here the CDR3 DNA reads TGCGCCAGCAGCGAGTATCCACTCGCTGCAACTAATGAAAAACTGTTTTTT.

The chain couples TRBV7-2 to TRBJ1-2, with D unclear. Trimming left V 5 bases short and J 2 bases short, with 18 bases between. The germline CDR1 and CDR2 sequences are SGHTA and FQGNSA. CDR3 size: 16 residues. The CDR3 DNA sequence: TGTGCCAGCAGCACCAGTGTCTGGGCCCTAAACTATGGCTACACCTTC. Amino acid sequence: CASSTSVWALNYGYTF.

The chain recombines TRBV10-3 with TRBJ2-5, with 11 positions matching TRBD2. V shed 3 bases, J shed 4 bases, and the junction held 4 bases outside the gene matches. The CDR3 loop spans 15 amino acids. Germline CDR1 ENHRY, CDR2 SYGVKD. CDR3 amino acids: CAISDRLAGRETQYF. CDR3 in DNA: TGTGCCATCAGTGACCGACTAGCGGGACGAGAGACCCAGTACTTC.

V is TRBV3-1 (or the pseudogene TRBV3-2) and J is TRBJ1-2; D is unresolved. The V end was cut by 0 bases, the J end by 8 bases, with 10 bases between. This CDR3 is 13 amino acids long. The germline V gene encodes CDR1 LGHDT and CDR2 YNNKEL (reference sequence). Here the CDR3 DNA reads TGTGCCAGCAGCCAAGAGGATCAGGTGGGCTACACCTTC. It yields the protein CASSQEDQVGYTF.

V gene TRBV27 combines with J gene TRBJ2-1; 7 bases are a match to TRBD2. The CDR3 totals 15 residues. Unmatched junction bases numbered 5, after V lost 4 bases and J lost 2 bases. Germline V gives CDR1 MNHEY, CDR2 SMNVEV (reference sequence). The DNA of the CDR3 is TGTGCCAGCAGTTCTCTAGCGGATCCCTACAATGAGCAGTTCTTC. Translation gives CASSSLADPYNEQFF.

This clone occurred many times. CDR3 in amino acids: CASSTPRQGVHYGYTF. CDR3 bases: TGTGCCAGCAGCACCCCTCGACAGGGGGTTCACTATGGCTACACCTTC. The chain recombines TRBV9 with TRBJ1-2, with TRBD1 matching over 9 bases. With 4 bases clipped from V and 3 bases from J, the junction kept 10 bases outside the gene matches. CDR1 is SGDLS, CDR2 YYNGEE, per germline. The CDR3 consists of 16 residues.

This chain uses TRBV2 with TRBJ2-6; D might be TRBD1 (7 bases). The CDR3 sequence is 16 residues long. V lost 8 bases and J lost 2, with 16 bases in between. Germline V gene lookup returns CDR1 SNHLY and CDR2 FYNNEI. DNA for the CDR3: TGTGCCAGCCTACAGGGGAGGTTACCTGGGGCCAACGTCCTGACTTTC. It encodes CASLQGRLPGANVLTF.

The genes are TRBV7-8 and TRBJ1-6; the D gene is possibly TRBD1 (5 bases). The CDR3 totals 15 residues. Looked up from germline, CDR1 is SGHVS and CDR2 is FQNEAQ. The V and J ends lost 0 bases and 6 bases respectively, with 9 bases between them. CDR3 bases: TGTGCCAGCAGCTTAGCGGGACTTCGTAATTCACCCCTCCACTTT. This translates into CASSLAGLRNSPLHF.

In the case of this clone: Other DNA sequences in this sample translate to the same CDR3. The chain links TRBV28 to TRBJ2-3, with 10 nucleotides matching TRBD2. CDR1 MDHEN and CDR2 SYDVKM come from the germline V gene. The CDR3 contains 16 residues. The J segment lost 4 bases and the V segment lost 6 bases, leaving 10 bases of the junction unmatched. The CDR3 DNA sequence: TGTGCCAGCAGCTTGGGCCTAGCGGGAGCGGCAGATACGCAGTATTTT. It translates to CASSLGLAGAADTQYF.

The chain has TRBV7-2 and TRBJ2-1; TRBD2 aligns across 9 bases. This CDR3 contains 16 residues. Trimming cost V 0 bases and J 5 bases; bases outside gene matches: 5. Germline CDR1 is SGHTA and CDR2 is FQGNSA. CDR3 DNA: TGTGCCAGCAGCTTAGCTAGCGGGAGATGGGACAATGAGCAGTTCTTC. Encoded protein: CASSLASGRWDNEQFF. The entire variable domain, with the rest obtained from reference TRBV7-2 and TRBJ2-1, is as follows: GAGVSQSPSNKVTEKGKDVELRCDPISGHTALYWYRQSLGQGLEFLIYFQGNSAPDKSGLPSDRFSAERTGGSVSTLTIQRTQQEDSAVYLCASSLASGRWDNEQFFGPGTRLTVL.

V is TRBV10-3 and J is TRBJ1-2; a weak D match, TRBD1 (5 bases). Trimming left V 4 bases short and J 6 bases short, with 12 bases between. From germline, CDR1 is ENHRY and CDR2 SYGVKD. The CDR3 is 13 amino acids. This CDR3 reads CAISGGQPHGYTF. The DNA of the CDR3 is TGTGCCATCAGTGGGGGCCAGCCCCATGGCTACACCTTC.

The chain carries TRBV4-2 and TRBJ1-5; D remains unclear. With 0 bases removed from V and 11 bases from J, the gap between germline ends came to 11 bases. This CDR3 contains 13 residues. Germline values: CDR1 LGHNA, CDR2 YNFKEQ. The CDR3 nucleotides read TGTGCCAGCAGCCAAGATAGGTTGGAGGCCCAGCATTTT. It specifies CASSQDRLEAQHF.

V usage is TRBV28 and J usage is TRBJ2-6; D is ambiguous. Germline V gene sequence: CDR1 MDHEN, CDR2 SYDVKM. Trimming cost V 3 bases and J 1 base, with 7 bases left between them. The CDR3 contains 15 residues. The CDR3 sequence is CASSFERSGANVLTF. CDR3 nucleotide sequence: TGTGCCAGCAGTTTCGAGAGGTCTGGGGCCAACGTCCTGACTTTC.